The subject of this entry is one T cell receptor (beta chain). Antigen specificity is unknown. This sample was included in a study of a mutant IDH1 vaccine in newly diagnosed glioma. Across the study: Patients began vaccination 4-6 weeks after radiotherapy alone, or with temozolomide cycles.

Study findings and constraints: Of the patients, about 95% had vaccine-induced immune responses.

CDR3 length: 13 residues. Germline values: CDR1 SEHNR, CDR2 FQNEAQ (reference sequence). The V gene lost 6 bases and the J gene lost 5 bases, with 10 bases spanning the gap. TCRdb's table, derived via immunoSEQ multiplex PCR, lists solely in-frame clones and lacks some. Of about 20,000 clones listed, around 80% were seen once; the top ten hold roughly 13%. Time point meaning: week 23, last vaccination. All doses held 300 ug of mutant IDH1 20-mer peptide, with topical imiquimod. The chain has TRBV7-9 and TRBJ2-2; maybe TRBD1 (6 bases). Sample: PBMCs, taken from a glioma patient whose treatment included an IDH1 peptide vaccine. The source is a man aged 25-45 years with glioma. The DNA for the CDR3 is TGTGCCAGCAGTTTCACAGGGACCGGGGAGCTGTTTTTT. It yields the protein CASSFTGTGELFF.